This T cell receptor (beta chain) came from a study of cytomegalovirus exposure and HLA in healthy donors. Study observations and caveats: It was 164 TCR beta chains that were listed as cytomegalovirus-associated. In a later analysis, several top co-occurrence clusters appeared linked to parvovirus B19, influenza, CMV and Epstein-Barr virus. Most subjects' HLA-A and HLA-B alleles were reportedly predicted from TCR beta sequences.

A word on this clone: The antigen is undetermined.

Primers included in the PCR were 60 Vbeta and 13 Jbeta primers. Repertoires were generated with immunoSEQ multiplex PCR, while TCRdb's copy carries only in-frame clones and drops some. In the table there are roughly 150,000 clones, 70% to 75% of which are singletons. From germline, CDR1 is MNHNS and CDR2 SASEGT. V was cut by 1 base and J by 1 base, with 7 bases left in between. This CDR3 contains 14 residues. This sequence originates from a woman in her 30s in good health and CMV-seronegative. The chain employs TRBV6-1 and TRBJ1-1, with TRBD1 as a possible D gene (5 bases). The sequencing input was PBMCs. Written as DNA, the CDR3 is TGTGCCAGCAGTGAAGAGGGGCCGAACACTGAAGCTTTCTTT. Its translation is CASSEEGPNTEAFF.